The sequence of this T cell receptor (beta chain) was determined in a study of beta chain features in type 1 diabetes. Across the study: Age, gender and cell yields were alike across patients and healthy donors.

The V and J ends lost 7 bases and 5 bases, in that order; junction bases with no gene match: 10. Germline lookup yields CDR1 SGHTA and CDR2 FQGNSA. CDR3 length equals 14 residues. The entirety of the isolated RNA underwent reverse transcription, so expressed TCRB transcripts were sequenced. TCRdb's copy holds only in-frame clones and misses some; the assay was immunoSEQ multiplex PCR. The sample shows 150,000 to 190,000 clones, about a tenth of them seen only once. Overall study findings and caveats: In the patient group, naive, central memory and Treg TCRB repertoires seemed more alike than in the healthy donor group. Shortening of TCRB CDR3s, moderate but significant, appeared in all four CD4+ subsets of Type 1 diabetes patients.

The sample holds a few counts of this clone. Its matching antigen is unknown. The TCR originated in a man aged 25 to 40 with type 1 diabetes. V is TRBV7-2 and J is TRBJ2-5, with 7 bases lining up with TRBD1. The sample consisted of central memory CD4+ T cells from blood. CDR3 in DNA: TGTGCCAGCAAGGTACAGGGGTCTTTGGAGACCCAGTACTTC. Residues: CASKVQGSLETQYF.